This T cell receptor beta chain derives from a study of T cell responses to AZD1222 COVID-19 vaccine. The assay was immunoSEQ multiplex PCR, and TCRdb's table has in-frame clones only and misses some. The table records 150,000 to 200,000 clones, approximately 91% of them present only once. About this clone itself: Its antigen remains unknown.

The CDR3 covers 16 residues. V lost 4 bases and J lost 0; bases outside the gene matches: 6. Germline assignment: CDR1 SGDLS and CDR2 YYNGEE. Study-level findings and limits: No repertoire was sampled before or during the peak T cell response, only after it. Spike as a whole was targeted by vaccine-associated CD4 TCRs, dominant at 160-218 and 743-854. Spike-specific TCR breadth and depth went up after people got two AZD1222 doses.

Source: peripheral blood, taken 28 days after the second AZD1222 dose. The receptor comes from an adult who received the AZD1222 COVID-19 vaccine. The chain has TRBV9 and TRBJ2-1; the match to TRBD2 covers 8 bases. CDR3 amino acids: CASSPYSGVSYNEQFF. The CDR3 DNA reads as TGTGCCAGCAGCCCCTATAGCGGGGTCTCCTACAATGAGCAGTTCTTC.